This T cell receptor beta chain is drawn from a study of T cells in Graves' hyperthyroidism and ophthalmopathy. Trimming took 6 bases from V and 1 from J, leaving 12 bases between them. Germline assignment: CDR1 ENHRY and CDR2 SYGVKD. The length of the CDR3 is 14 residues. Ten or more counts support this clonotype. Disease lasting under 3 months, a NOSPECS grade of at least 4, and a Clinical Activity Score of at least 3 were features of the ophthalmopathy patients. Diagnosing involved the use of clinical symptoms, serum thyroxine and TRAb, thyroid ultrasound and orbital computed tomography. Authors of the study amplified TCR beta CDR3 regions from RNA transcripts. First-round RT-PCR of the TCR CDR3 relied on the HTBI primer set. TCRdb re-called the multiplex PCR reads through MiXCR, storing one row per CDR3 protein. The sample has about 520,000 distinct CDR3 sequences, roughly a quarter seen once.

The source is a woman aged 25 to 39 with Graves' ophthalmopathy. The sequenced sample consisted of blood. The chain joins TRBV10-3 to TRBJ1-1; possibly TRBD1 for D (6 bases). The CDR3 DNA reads TGTGCCATCAGGGGGGGGGCCGGGAACACTGAAGCTTTCTTT. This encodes CAIRGGAGNTEAFF.